The 32 T cell receptor beta chains below all came from one sample that was sequenced in a study of T cell clones after liver transplantation. Using immunoSEQ multiplex PCR, the repertoire was profiled, and TCRdb retains in-frame clones only, with some absent. The sample includes about 15,000 clones, around 82% of them seen just once. Sequenced here: CD8+ T cells from blood, sampled around 49 months after liver transplant. These receptors originate from a human patient who received a liver transplant. Some T cells could come from the graft donor.

This clone was seen just once. The chain links TRBV5-6 to TRBJ1-1; 7 positions agree with TRBD1. This CDR3 has 14 amino acids. Germline trimming cut 7 bases from V and 4 bases from J; bases unmatched to any gene: 10. Germline V gene data show CDR1 as SGHDT and CDR2 as YYEEEE. As DNA, the CDR3 is TGTGCCAGCGGTACGGGACAGATGACCACTGAAGCTTTCTTT. It codes for CASGTGQMTTEAFF.

The chain joins TRBV27 to TRBJ1-1; D gene unclear. Per germline, CDR1 MNHEY and CDR2 SMNVEV (reference sequence). Trimming cost V 3 bases and J 3 bases, with 11 bases left between them. The CDR3 sequence is 14 residues long. CDR3 in DNA: TGTGCCAGCAGTTTGGCCACGCGGGACACTGAAGCTTTCTTT. This encodes CASSLATRDTEAFF.

The chain employs TRBV29-1 and TRBJ2-7; a possible D gene is TRBD2 (7 bases). Deletions cut 1 base from V and 7 bases from J, with 23 bases between. The CDR3 is made up of 16 amino acids. Germline V gives CDR1 SQVTM, CDR2 ANQGSEA. The CDR3 sequence: CSVEGRRMGGAREQYF. The CDR3 DNA is TGCAGCGTTGAAGGCAGAAGGATGGGGGGGGCAAGGGAGCAGTACTTC.

This chain uses TRBV5-4 with TRBJ1-5; tentative D call: TRBD1 (5 bases). Deletions cut 4 bases from V and 5 bases from J, with 10 bases between. From germline, CDR1 is SGHNT and CDR2 YYREEE (reference sequence). The CDR3 runs 13 residues. The DNA for the CDR3 is TGTGCCAGCAGCCCGGGACTCTATCAGCCCCAGCATTTT. Encoded protein: CASSPGLYQPQHF.

The CDR3 DNA follows: TGTGCCAGCAGTTGGGCAACCGGGGAGCTGTTTTTT. Protein product: CASSWATGELFF. V usage is TRBV27 and J usage is TRBJ2-2; D gene uncertain. V was pared by 4 bases and J by 5 bases, with 5 bases between. The germline V gene has CDR1 MNHEY and CDR2 SMNVEV (reference sequence). The CDR3 covers 12 residues.

V usage is TRBV10-3 and J usage is TRBJ2-7; perhaps TRBD1 as D (5 bases). V lost 7 bases and J 2 bases, leaving 12 bases between the germline ends. The CDR3 extends over 13 amino acids. Germline CDR1 is ENHRY and CDR2 is SYGVKD. DNA for the CDR3: TGTGCCATCAATGGACATGTCACCTACGAGCAGTACTTC. This encodes CAINGHVTYEQYF.

The V call is TRBV7-9, the J call TRBJ2-1; 13 bases fit TRBD2. V shed 6 bases and J 4 bases; nucleotides not matched to a gene: 6. The CDR3 extends over 16 amino acids. Looked up from germline, CDR1 is SEHNR and CDR2 is FQNEAQ (reference sequence). As DNA, the CDR3 is TGTGCCAGCAGTTCCCCGGGACTAGCGGGATACAATGAGCAGTTCTTC. Translating gives CASSSPGLAGYNEQFF.

CDR3 region: CASSYSSFGEDYEQYF. CDR3 bases: TGTGCCAGCAGTTACTCGAGTTTCGGGGAAGATTACGAGCAGTACTTC. The V gene is TRBV6-6, the J gene TRBJ2-7; TRBD2 is a possible D gene (5 bases). In germline, CDR1 is MNHNY, CDR2 SVGAGI (reference sequence). The CDR3 is made up of 16 amino acids. Deletions cut 0 bases from V and 4 bases from J, with 16 bases between.

The DNA of the CDR3 is TGTGCCAGCAGCTTAGACGGTTCTGGAAACACCATATATTTT. Protein product: CASSLDGSGNTIYF. This chain links TRBV13 with TRBJ1-3; D remains unclear. Germline assignment: CDR1 PRHDT and CDR2 FYEKMQ (reference sequence). This CDR3 is built from 14 residues. V was trimmed by 1 base and J by 1 base, leaving 5 bases between them.

The chain uses TRBV5-6 and TRBJ2-5; a weak D match, TRBD2 (6 bases). The V gene lost 3 bases and the J gene lost 2 bases, with 8 bases spanning the gap. The CDR3 extends over 13 amino acids. Germline CDR1 SGHDT, CDR2 YYEEEE. CDR3 sequence: CASSSGLQETQYF. CDR3 nucleotides: TGTGCCAGCAGCTCGGGACTTCAAGAGACCCAGTACTTC.

This clone was detected once. The chain carries TRBV9 and TRBJ1-2; D is ambiguous. The germline V and J ends were trimmed by 0 bases and 2 bases, with 8 bases remaining between them. This CDR3 contains 14 residues. Germline lookup yields CDR1 SGDLS and CDR2 YYNGEE. As DNA, the CDR3 is TGTGCCAGCAGCGTAGAGGGAGGGAACTATGGCTACACCTTC. It codes for CASSVEGGNYGYTF.

The chain is built from TRBV7-9 and TRBJ2-6, with 9 positions matching TRBD1. Trimming at V came to 7 bases and at J to 2 bases, leaving 3 bases not matched to a gene. The V gene's germline CDR1 is SEHNR and CDR2 FQNEAQ (reference sequence). The CDR3 is 15 residues long. CDR3 amino acids: CASNTGGTGANVLTF. The CDR3 DNA reads TGTGCCAGCAACACAGGGGGCACTGGGGCCAACGTCCTGACTTTC.

The chain carries TRBV27 and TRBJ2-4; 8 nucleotides line up with TRBD1. V lost 5 bases, J lost 5 bases, and 5 bases stayed unmatched. This CDR3 has 14 residues. The V gene's germline CDR1 is MNHEY and CDR2 SMNVEV (reference sequence). The CDR3: CASSAWTGQNIQYF. The CDR3 DNA reads as TGTGCCAGCAGTGCCTGGACAGGGCAAAACATTCAGTACTTC.

This sequence joins TRBV7-6 and TRBJ1-6, with a weak D call TRBD1 (5 bases). The V gene's germline CDR1 is SGHVS and CDR2 FNYEAQ. This CDR3 is built from 14 residues. V was trimmed by 3 bases and J by 6 bases, leaving 9 bases between them. The CDR3 here is CASSFIGVNSPLHF. The CDR3 DNA reads TGTGCCAGCAGCTTTATAGGGGTTAATTCACCCCTCCACTTT.

The chain employs TRBV6-5 and TRBJ2-2; D may be TRBD2 (6 bases). The CDR3 has 14 residues. CDR1 is MNHEY and CDR2 is SVGAGI in the germline V gene. V lost 0 bases and J lost 6, with 8 bases in between. This chain's CDR3 is CASSYSSGAGELFF. In nucleotides, the CDR3 is TGTGCCAGCAGTTACTCTTCGGGGGCCGGGGAGCTGTTTTTT.

The chain couples TRBV6-1 to TRBJ1-5; D uncertain. CDR1 is MNHNS and CDR2 is SASEGT in the germline V gene. V was pared by 2 bases and J by 5 bases, with 13 bases between. CDR3 size: 15 residues. In DNA form, the CDR3 reads TGTGCCAGCAGTGAATTCGAACAGCGAGATCAGCCCCAGCATTTT. Translated: CASSEFEQRDQPQHF.

This clone has a handful of counts. The genes are TRBV6-1 and TRBJ2-5; a possible D gene is TRBD2 (6 bases). CDR3 length equals 15 residues. Trimming pared 1 base from V and 2 bases from J, leaving 11 bases between. In germline, CDR1 is MNHNS, CDR2 SASEGT. The CDR3 reads CASSEGLADQETQYF. The CDR3 bases are TGTGCCAGCAGTGAAGGGTTAGCGGATCAAGAGACCCAGTACTTC.

J is TRBJ1-4 and V is TRBV9, with TRBD1 matching 8 bases. Looked up from germline, CDR1 is SGDLS and CDR2 is YYNGEE. V lost 3 bases and J lost 4; bases outside the gene matches: 5. The CDR3 runs 15 residues. The CDR3 region has the DNA TGTGCCAGCAGCGCCAGACAGGGGATTAATGAAAAACTGTTTTTT. Its protein is CASSARQGINEKLFF. The full variable domain, with the rest looked up from reference TRBV9 and TRBJ1-4, is DSGVTQTPKHLITATGQRVTLRCSPRSGDLSVYWYQQSLDQGLQFLIQYYNGEERAKGNILERFSAQQFPDLHSELNLSSLELGDSALYFCASSARQGINEKLFFGSGTQLSVL.

This clone was observed a few times. The V gene is TRBV9, the J gene TRBJ2-2; 9 bases agree with TRBD1. In germline, CDR1 is SGDLS, CDR2 YYNGEE. V was clipped by 4 bases and J by 4 bases; unmatched bases: 5. The CDR3 sequence is 15 residues long. The CDR3 reads CASSMGQGGTGELFF. For the CDR3, the DNA is TGTGCCAGCAGCATGGGACAGGGAGGCACCGGGGAGCTGTTTTTT.

The genes are TRBV27 and TRBJ1-1; 7 nucleotides align to TRBD1. V shed 3 bases, J shed 7 bases, and the junction held 2 bases outside the gene matches. This CDR3 comprises 12 residues. Germline V gene lookup returns CDR1 MNHEY and CDR2 SMNVEV (reference sequence). CDR3: CASSLAGGEAFF. The CDR3, as DNA: TGTGCCAGCAGTTTGGCAGGGGGTGAAGCTTTCTTT.

By frequency in the sample, this clone is large. The chain carries TRBV27 and TRBJ2-7; D gene ambiguous. CDR1 is MNHEY, CDR2 SMNVEV, per germline (reference sequence). Deletions cut 6 bases from V and 5 bases from J, with 14 bases between. This CDR3 has 13 residues. CDR3: CASRYRVSDEQYF. The CDR3 region has the DNA TGTGCCAGCAGATATCGGGTCTCGGACGAGCAGTACTTC.

The chain has TRBV15 and TRBJ2-2, with TRBD2 matching over 14 bases. The CDR3 length is 18 residues. Germline V gene sequence: CDR1 LNHNV, CDR2 YYDKDF (reference sequence). V dropped 4 bases and J dropped 5; count of bases not matched to a gene: 9. CDR3: CATSTPRGTSGSTGELFF. The CDR3 region has the DNA TGTGCCACCAGCACTCCCCGCGGGACTAGCGGGAGTACCGGGGAGCTGTTTTTT.

The rearrangement uses TRBV2 and TRBJ2-5; D possibly corresponds to TRBD1 (6 bases). Trimming shortened V by 7 bases and J by 2 bases, and 11 bases separated the two germline ends. The CDR3 runs to 13 residues. CDR1 and CDR2 (germline): SNHLY, FYNNEI. The CDR3 here is CASTGTSQETQYF. In DNA, the CDR3 is TGTGCCAGCACTGGGACATCTCAAGAGACCCAGTACTTC.

The J gene is TRBJ2-3, the V gene TRBV27, with 9 positions matching TRBD2. The junction had 11 bases not matched to a gene; V was cut back by 2 bases and J by 5 bases. Germline V gene lookup returns CDR1 MNHEY and CDR2 SMNVEV (reference sequence). The CDR3 runs to 17 residues. The CDR3 reads CASSLAQTGLARDTQYF. CDR3 nucleotides: TGTGCCAGCAGTTTAGCGCAAACGGGACTAGCAAGAGATACGCAGTATTTT.

This clone occurred once. The genes are TRBV4-3 and TRBJ2-3; D is undetermined. Per the germline V gene, CDR1 is LGHNA and CDR2 is YSLEER. Between the trimmed V and J ends, which lost 0 bases and 0 bases, there was a span of 7 bases. CDR3 length: 15 amino acids. DNA of the CDR3: TGCGCCAGCAGCCAAGATTTGGGTAGCACAGATACGCAGTATTTT. The encoded protein is CASSQDLGSTDTQYF.

DNA of the CDR3: TGTGCCAGCAGTTTAACGCCGGGACAGGGAATTTACGAGCAGTACTTC. It encodes CASSLTPGQGIYEQYF. The chain uses TRBV27 and TRBJ2-7; 9 nucleotides agree with TRBD1. Germline values: CDR1 MNHEY, CDR2 SMNVEV (reference sequence). V dropped 2 bases and J dropped 4; count of bases not matched to a gene: 9. CDR3 length: 16 residues.

The chain uses TRBV6-1 and TRBJ1-5, with D possibly being TRBD1 (5 bases). Between the trimmed V and J ends, which lost 6 bases and 4 bases, there was a span of 16 bases. Germline values: CDR1 MNHNS, CDR2 SASEGT. The CDR3 spans 15 residues. The CDR3 here is CASSHDLGLNQPQHF. In nucleotides, the CDR3 is TGTGCCAGCAGCCATGACTTGGGGCTTAATCAGCCCCAGCATTTT.

This clone has just one count. V usage is TRBV29-1 and J usage is TRBJ2-1, with 12 bases that match TRBD2. The CDR3 loop spans 16 amino acids. Germline CDR1 SQVTM, CDR2 ANQGSEA. Unmatched junction bases numbered 4, after V lost 0 bases and J lost 4 bases. The CDR3 protein is CSVEDGLAGKYNEQFF. The CDR3 nucleotides read TGCAGCGTTGAAGATGGACTAGCGGGAAAGTACAATGAGCAGTTCTTC.

The J gene is TRBJ1-4, the V gene TRBV2, with 8 bases fitting TRBD1. Trimming cost V 6 bases and J 8 bases; bases outside gene matches: 11. Germline CDR1 and CDR2: SNHLY and FYNNEI. The CDR3 contains 15 residues. CDR3 amino acids: CASRGHVAGGEKLFF. Written as DNA, the CDR3 is TGTGCCAGCAGGGGCCACGTGGCAGGGGGCGAAAAACTGTTTTTT.

V is TRBV7-9 and J is TRBJ2-3; 12 bases line up with TRBD2. The ends lost 8 bases at V and 4 bases at J; junction bases unmatched: 10. Germline CDR1 reads SEHNR; CDR2 reads FQNEAQ (reference sequence). CDR3 length: 16 amino acids. Here the CDR3 reads CASHRPSGGAADTQYF. CDR3 DNA sequence: TGTGCCAGCCATCGCCCTAGCGGGGGGGCCGCAGATACGCAGTATTTT.

The rearrangement joins TRBV7-8 to TRBJ2-1; the match to TRBD2 covers 12 bases. The CDR3 sequence is 15 residues long. Unmatched junction bases numbered 8, after V lost 7 bases and J lost 7 bases. Germline V gives CDR1 SGHVS, CDR2 FQNEAQ. The CDR3 DNA reads TGTGCCAGCACCAAGACTAGCGGGAGCAATAATGAGCAGTTCTTC. Translated, it gives CASTKTSGSNNEQFF.

V gene TRBV6-5 combines with J gene TRBJ1-2; 7 bases match TRBD1. With V trimmed by 4 bases and J by 0 bases, 8 bases remained unmatched. The V gene's germline CDR1 is MNHEY and CDR2 SVGAGI. The CDR3 covers 16 residues. The CDR3 reads CASSSDPDRTNYGYTF. DNA for the CDR3: TGTGCCAGCAGTTCTGACCCGGACAGGACTAACTATGGCTACACCTTC.